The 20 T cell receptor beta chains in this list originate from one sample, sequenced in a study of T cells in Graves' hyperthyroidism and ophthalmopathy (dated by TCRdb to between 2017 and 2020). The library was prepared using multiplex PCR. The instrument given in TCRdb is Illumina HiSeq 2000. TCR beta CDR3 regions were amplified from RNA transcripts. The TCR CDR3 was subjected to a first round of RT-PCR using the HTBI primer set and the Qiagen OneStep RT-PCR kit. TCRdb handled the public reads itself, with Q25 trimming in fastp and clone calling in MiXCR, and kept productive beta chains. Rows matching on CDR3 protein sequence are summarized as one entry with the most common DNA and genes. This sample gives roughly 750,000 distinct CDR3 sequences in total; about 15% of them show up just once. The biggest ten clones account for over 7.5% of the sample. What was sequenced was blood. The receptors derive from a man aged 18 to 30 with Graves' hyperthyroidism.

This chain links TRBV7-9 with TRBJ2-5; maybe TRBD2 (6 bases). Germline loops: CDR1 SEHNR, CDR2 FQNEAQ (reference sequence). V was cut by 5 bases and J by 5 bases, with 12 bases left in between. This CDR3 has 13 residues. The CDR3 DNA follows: TGTGCCAGCAGCAGGGACTTCACGGAGACCCAGTACTTC. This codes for CASSRDFTETQYF. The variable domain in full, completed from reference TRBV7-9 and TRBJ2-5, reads DTGVSQNPRHKITKRGQNVTFRCDPISEHNRLYWYRQTLGQGPEFLTYFQNEAQLEKSRLLSDRFSAERPKGSFSTLEIQRTEQGDSAMYLCASSRDFTETQYFGPGTRLLVL.

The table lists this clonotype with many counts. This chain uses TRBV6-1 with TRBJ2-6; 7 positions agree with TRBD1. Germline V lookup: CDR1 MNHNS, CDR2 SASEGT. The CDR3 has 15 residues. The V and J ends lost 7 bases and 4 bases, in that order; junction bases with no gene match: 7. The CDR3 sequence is CASTEGAFGANVLTF. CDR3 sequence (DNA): TGTGCCAGCACCGAGGGGGCGTTCGGGGCCAACGTCCTGACTTTC.

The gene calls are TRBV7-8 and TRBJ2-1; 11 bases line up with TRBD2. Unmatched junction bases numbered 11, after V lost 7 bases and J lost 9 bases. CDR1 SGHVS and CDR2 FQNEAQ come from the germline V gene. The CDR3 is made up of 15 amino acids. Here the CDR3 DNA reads TGTGCCAGCACCCGCTTGACTAGCGGGAAGGGTGAGCAGTTCTTC. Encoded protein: CASTRLTSGKGEQFF.

As DNA, the CDR3 is TGTGCCATCAGTGAGAAGGGGGCCCCCTATGGCTACACCTTC. It translates to CAISEKGAPYGYTF. The chain is built from TRBV10-3 and TRBJ1-2; TRBD1 agrees at 7 bases. Germline CDR1 reads ENHRY; CDR2 reads SYGVKD. J lost 4 bases, V lost 2 bases, and 4 bases had no gene match. This CDR3 comprises 14 residues.

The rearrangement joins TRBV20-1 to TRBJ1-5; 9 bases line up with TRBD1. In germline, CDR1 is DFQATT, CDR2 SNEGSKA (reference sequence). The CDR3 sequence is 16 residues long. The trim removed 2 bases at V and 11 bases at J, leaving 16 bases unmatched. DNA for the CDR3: TGCAGTGCTAGACTTCCGGGACAGGGCCCTTCGGGGTCCCAGCATTTT. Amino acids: CSARLPGQGPSGSQHF.

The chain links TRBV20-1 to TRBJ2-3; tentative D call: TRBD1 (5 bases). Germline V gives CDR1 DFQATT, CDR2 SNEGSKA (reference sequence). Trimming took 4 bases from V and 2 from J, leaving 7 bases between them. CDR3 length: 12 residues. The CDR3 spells CSATGYTDTQYF. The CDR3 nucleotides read TGCAGTGCTACAGGGTACACAGATACGCAGTATTTT.

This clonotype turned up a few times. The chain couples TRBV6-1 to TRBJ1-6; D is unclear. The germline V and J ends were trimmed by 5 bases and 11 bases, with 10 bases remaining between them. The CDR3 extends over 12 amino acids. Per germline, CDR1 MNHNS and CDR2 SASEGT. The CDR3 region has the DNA TGTGCCAGCAGTCAAGAGTGGCCACCCCTCCACTTT. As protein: CASSQEWPPLHF.

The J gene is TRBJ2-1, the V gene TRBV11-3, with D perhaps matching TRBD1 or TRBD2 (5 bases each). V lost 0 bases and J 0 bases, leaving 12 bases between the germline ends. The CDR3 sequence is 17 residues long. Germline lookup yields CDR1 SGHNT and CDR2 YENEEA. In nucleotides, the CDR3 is TGTGCCAGCAGCTTAGATCTGGGACCTCGCTCCTACAATGAGCAGTTCTTC. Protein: CASSLDLGPRSYNEQFF.

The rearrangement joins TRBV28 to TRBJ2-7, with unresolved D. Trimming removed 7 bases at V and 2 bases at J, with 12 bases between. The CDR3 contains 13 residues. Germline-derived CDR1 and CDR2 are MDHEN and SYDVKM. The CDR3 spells CASTDNTAYEQYF. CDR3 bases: TGTGCCAGCACGGATAATACTGCCTACGAGCAGTACTTC.

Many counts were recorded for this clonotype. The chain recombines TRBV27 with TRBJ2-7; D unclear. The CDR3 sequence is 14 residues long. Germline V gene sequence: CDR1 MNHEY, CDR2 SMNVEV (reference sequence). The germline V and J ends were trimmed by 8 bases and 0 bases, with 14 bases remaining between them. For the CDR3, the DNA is TGTGCCAGCTCCGCGAACAGTGACTCCTACGAGCAGTACTTC. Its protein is CASSANSDSYEQYF.

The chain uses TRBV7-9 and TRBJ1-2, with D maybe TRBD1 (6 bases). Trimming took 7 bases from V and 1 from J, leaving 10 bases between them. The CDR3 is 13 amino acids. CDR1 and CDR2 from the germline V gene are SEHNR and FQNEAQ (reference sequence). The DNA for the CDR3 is TGTGCCAGCAACGGGGACATTAACTATGGCTACACCTTC. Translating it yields CASNGDINYGYTF.

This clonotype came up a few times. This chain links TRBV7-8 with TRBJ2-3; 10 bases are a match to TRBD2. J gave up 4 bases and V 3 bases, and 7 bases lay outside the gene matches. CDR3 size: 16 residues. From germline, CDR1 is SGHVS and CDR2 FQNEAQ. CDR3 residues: CASSFGLAGVADTQYF. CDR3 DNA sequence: TGTGCCAGCAGCTTTGGGCTAGCGGGAGTGGCAGATACGCAGTATTTT.

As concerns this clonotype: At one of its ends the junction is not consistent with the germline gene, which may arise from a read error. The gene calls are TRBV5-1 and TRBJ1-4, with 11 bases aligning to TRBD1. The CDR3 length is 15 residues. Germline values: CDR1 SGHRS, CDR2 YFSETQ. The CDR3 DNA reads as TGCGCCGGCAGCAACCGGGACAGGGGGGATGAAAAACTGTTTTTT. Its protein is CAGSNRDRGDEKLFF.

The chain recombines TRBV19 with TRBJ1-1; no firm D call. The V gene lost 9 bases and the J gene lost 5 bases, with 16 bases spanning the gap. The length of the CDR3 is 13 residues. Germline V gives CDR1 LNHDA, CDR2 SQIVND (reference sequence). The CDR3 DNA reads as TGTGCCAGCGATGGCCGGCAGAGGACTGAAGCTTTCTTT. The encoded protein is CASDGRQRTEAFF.

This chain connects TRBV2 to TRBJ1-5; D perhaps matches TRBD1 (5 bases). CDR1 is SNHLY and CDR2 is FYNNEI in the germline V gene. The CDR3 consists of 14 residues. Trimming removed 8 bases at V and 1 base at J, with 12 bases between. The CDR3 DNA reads TGTGCCAGCGGGGACCCAGGGAGCAATCAGCCCCAGCATTTT. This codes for CASGDPGSNQPQHF.

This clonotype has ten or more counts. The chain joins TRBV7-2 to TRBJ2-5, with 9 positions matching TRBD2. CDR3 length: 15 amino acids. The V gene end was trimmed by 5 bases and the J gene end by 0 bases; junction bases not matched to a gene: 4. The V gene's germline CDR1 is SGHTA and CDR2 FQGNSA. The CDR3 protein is CASSPWTSDQETQYF. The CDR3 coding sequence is TGTGCCAGCAGCCCGTGGACTAGCGACCAAGAGACCCAGTACTTC.

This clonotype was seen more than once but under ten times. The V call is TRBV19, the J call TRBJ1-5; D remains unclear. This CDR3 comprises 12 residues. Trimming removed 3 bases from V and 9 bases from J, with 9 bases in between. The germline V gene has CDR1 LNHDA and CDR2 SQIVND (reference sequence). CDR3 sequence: CASSITSRPQHF. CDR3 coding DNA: TGTGCCAGTAGTATTACCTCACGGCCCCAGCATTTT.

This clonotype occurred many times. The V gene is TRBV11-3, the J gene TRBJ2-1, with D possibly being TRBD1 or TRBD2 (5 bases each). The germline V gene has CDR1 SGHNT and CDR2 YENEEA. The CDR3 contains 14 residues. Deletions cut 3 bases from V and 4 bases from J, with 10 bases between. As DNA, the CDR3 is TGTGCCAGCAGCTTCGGGACGGTGTACAATGAGCAGTTCTTC. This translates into CASSFGTVYNEQFF.

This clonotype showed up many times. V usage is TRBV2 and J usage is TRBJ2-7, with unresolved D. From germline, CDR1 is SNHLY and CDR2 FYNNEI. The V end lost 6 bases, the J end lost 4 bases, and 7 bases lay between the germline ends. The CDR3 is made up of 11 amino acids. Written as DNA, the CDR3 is TGTGCCAGCAGCGGAGAATACGAGCAGTACTTC. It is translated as CASSGEYEQYF.

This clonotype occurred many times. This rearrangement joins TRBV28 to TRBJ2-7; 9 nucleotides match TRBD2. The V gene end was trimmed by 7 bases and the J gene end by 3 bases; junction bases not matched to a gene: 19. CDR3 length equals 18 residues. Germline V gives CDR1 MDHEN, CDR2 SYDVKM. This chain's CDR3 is CASTNPSGIAPMGYEQYF. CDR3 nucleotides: TGTGCCAGCACAAACCCTAGCGGGATTGCTCCGATGGGCTACGAGCAGTACTTC.